This T cell receptor beta chain derives from a study of T-cell memory formation after mild COVID-19. Study outcomes and limitations: Detection of some responders pre-infection suggested pre-existing cross-reactive memory T cells participated. CD4+ bias marked clones expanding day 15 to 37, unlike balanced contracting clones. Second-wave clones reaching peak frequency on day 37 lacked confirmed SARS-CoV-2 specificity.

This clonotype came up a few times. What it binds is unknown. It was 5'RACE with constant-segment primers that produced the TCR alpha and TCR beta cDNA libraries, which carried sample barcodes and UMIs. Each CDR3 protein is one row after TCRdb ran MiXCR on the 5' RACE reads. The sample includes more than 400,000 distinct CDR3 sequences, 15% to 20% of them seen just once. The CDR3 covers 12 residues. V was shortened by 3 bases and J by 7 bases, with 10 bases between the two germline ends. The source is an adult woman who had mild COVID-19 (a few samples of this study predate the infection). Cell type and time point are not known. V and J are TRBV12-3 or TRBV12-4 and TRBJ2-7; D is unclear. Sequenced: PBMCs or a T cell subset sorted from them (not recorded which). The CDR3 bases are TGTGCCAGCAGTTTGCAGGTCGGGGAGCAGTACTTC. As protein: CASSLQVGEQYF.